This T cell receptor beta chain was identified in a study of T-cell reconstitution after alpha-beta-depleted transplantation in children. Construction of the TCRbeta library involved unique molecular identifiers. TCRdb passed the PCR reads through MiXCR, listing each CDR3 protein once. The table has approximately 350,000 distinct CDR3 sequences, more than 10% seen once. This clonotype was seen ten or more times. The CDR3 is 14 residues long. Germline assignment: CDR1 MNHEY and CDR2 SVGEGT. The junction had 2 bases not matched to a gene; V was cut back by 4 bases and J by 3 bases. The V and J genes are TRBV6-2 or TRBV6-3 and TRBJ2-3; 9 bases fit TRBD1. The sequencing here drew on PBMCs, taken from the stem cell graft. The clonotype originates from a human donor who donated a stem cell graft to a child with Fanconi anemia. CDR3 protein: CASSSDRGTDTQYF. CDR3 DNA sequence: TGTGCCAGCAGTTCGGACAGGGGAACAGATACGCAGTATTTT.